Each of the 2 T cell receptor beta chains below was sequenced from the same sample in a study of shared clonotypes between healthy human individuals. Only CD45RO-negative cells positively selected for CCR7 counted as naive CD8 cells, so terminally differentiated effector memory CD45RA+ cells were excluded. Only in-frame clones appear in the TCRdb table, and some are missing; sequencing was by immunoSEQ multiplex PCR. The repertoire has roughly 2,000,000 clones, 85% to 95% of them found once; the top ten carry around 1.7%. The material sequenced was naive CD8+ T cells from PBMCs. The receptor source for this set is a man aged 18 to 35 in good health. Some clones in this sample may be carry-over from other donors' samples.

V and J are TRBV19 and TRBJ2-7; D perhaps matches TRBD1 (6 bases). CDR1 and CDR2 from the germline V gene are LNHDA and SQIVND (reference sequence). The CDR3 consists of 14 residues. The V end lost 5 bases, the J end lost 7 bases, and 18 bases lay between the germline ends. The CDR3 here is CASSPRTAGGEQYF. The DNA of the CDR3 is TGTGCCAGTAGTCCCCGGACAGCCGGAGGAGAGCAGTACTTC.

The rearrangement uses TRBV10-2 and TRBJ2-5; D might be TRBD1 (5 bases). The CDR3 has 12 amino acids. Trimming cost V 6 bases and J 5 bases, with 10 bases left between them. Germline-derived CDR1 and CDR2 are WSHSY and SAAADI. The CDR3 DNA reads TGCGCCAGCAGCCTGAAGGGGGAGACCCAGTACTTC. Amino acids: CASSLKGETQYF.